The next 17 T cell receptor beta chains were all read from a single sample in a study of T-cell memory formation after mild COVID-19. One entry per CDR3 protein results from TCRdb running MiXCR on the 5' RACE reads. Of about 320,000 distinct CDR3 sequences listed, 13% to 15% are singletons. Material for sequencing was PBMCs or a T cell subset sorted from them (not recorded which). Receptor source: a man aged 18 to 35 who had mild COVID-19 (a few samples of this study predate the infection). Cell type and time point are not known.

Many counts were recorded for this clonotype. This rearrangement joins TRBV5-1 to TRBJ2-7; 9 bases are a match to TRBD1. Germline V gene data show CDR1 as SGHRS and CDR2 as YFSETQ. This CDR3 is built from 12 residues. J lost 6 bases, V lost 4 bases, and 2 bases had no gene match. CDR3 in amino acids: CASSTTGGEQYF. The DNA of the CDR3 is TGCGCCAGCAGCACGACAGGGGGCGAGCAGTACTTC.

The rearrangement uses TRBV20-1 and TRBJ2-2; D is unclear. V was shortened by 5 bases and J by 6 bases, with 10 bases between the two germline ends. CDR3 length: 12 residues. Per the germline V gene, CDR1 is DFQATT and CDR2 is SNEGSKA (reference sequence). DNA for the CDR3: TGCAGTGCTTGGACGGGTGCCGGGGAGCTGTTTTTT. Protein sequence: CSAWTGAGELFF.

This clonotype was counted only a few times. The chain links TRBV14 to TRBJ2-7; a weak D match, TRBD2 (6 bases). V was clipped by 4 bases and J by 7 bases, with 20 bases between them. Germline V gives CDR1 SGHDN, CDR2 FVKESK. The CDR3 loop spans 15 amino acids. The CDR3 nucleotides read TGTGCCAGCAGCCTACTGGCGGGGCCGGCTGGAGAGCAGTACTTC. This gives the protein CASSLLAGPAGEQYF.

The V gene is TRBV5-1, the J gene TRBJ2-7; 7 bases match TRBD2. The CDR3 runs to 16 residues. Germline V lookup: CDR1 SGHRS, CDR2 YFSETQ. Germline trimming cut 2 bases from V and 3 bases from J; bases unmatched to any gene: 11. The CDR3 DNA reads TGCGCCAGCAGCTTTCATTCGGGACGGGAGGACTACGAGCAGTACGTC. As protein: CASSFHSGREDYEQYV.

This sequence joins TRBV20-1 and TRBJ2-7; possible D gene TRBD1, 6 bases. V dropped 6 bases and J dropped 2 bases, with 20 bases sitting between them. The germline V gene has CDR1 DFQATT and CDR2 SNEGSKA (reference sequence). The CDR3 covers 15 residues. The CDR3 nucleotides read TGCAGTGCCCCTCCCGCCAACAGGGACCCCTACGAGCAGTACTTC. Protein product: CSAPPANRDPYEQYF.

This clonotype was found once. This sequence joins TRBV19 and TRBJ1-1; TRBD1 might be the D (6 bases). V gave up 5 bases and J gave up 3 bases, with 16 bases separating them. The CDR3 loop spans 15 amino acids. Germline CDR1 is LNHDA and CDR2 is SQIVND (reference sequence). CDR3 protein: CASSSYREGYTEAFF. CDR3 in DNA: TGTGCCAGTAGTTCCTACAGGGAAGGGTACACTGAAGCTTTCTTT. The full variable domain, its missing parts supplied by reference TRBV19 and TRBJ1-1, is DGGITQSPKYLFRKEGQNVTLSCEQNLNHDAMYWYRQDPGQGLRLIYYSQIVNDFQKGDIAEGYSVSREKKESFPLTVTSAQKNPTAFYLCASSSYREGYTEAFFGQGTRLTVV.

This clonotype has ten or more counts. The rearrangement uses TRBV18 and TRBJ1-1, with no clear D. The V gene lost 4 bases and the J gene lost 1 base, with 10 bases spanning the gap. Germline V lookup: CDR1 KGHSH, CDR2 LQKENI. The CDR3 consists of 14 residues. CDR3: CASSLYTSNTEAFF. The CDR3, as DNA: TGTGCCAGCTCACTGTACACTTCGAACACTGAAGCTTTCTTT.

The CDR3 DNA sequence: TGTGCCAGCAGCTTGGAGGGTTGGGGGACGACCTACAATGAGCAGTTCTTC. Translating gives CASSLEGWGTTYNEQFF. The chain employs TRBV5-4 and TRBJ2-1, with D tentatively TRBD1 or TRBD2 (5 bases each). The V end lost 0 bases, the J end lost 2 bases, and 15 bases lay between the germline ends. CDR1 is SGHNT and CDR2 is YYREEE in the germline V gene (reference sequence). The CDR3 runs to 17 residues.

This clonotype came up a few times. This chain joins TRBV3-1 and TRBJ2-7; D may be TRBD2 (6 bases). With 3 bases removed from V and 4 bases from J, the gap between germline ends came to 10 bases. Germline CDR1 reads LGHDT; CDR2 reads YNNKEL (reference sequence). The length of the CDR3 is 13 residues. CDR3 protein: CASSQRLEYEQYF. CDR3 DNA sequence: TGTGCCAGCAGCCAGAGACTAGAGTACGAGCAGTACTTC.

The genes are TRBV3-1 and TRBJ2-5; a possible D gene is TRBD1 (6 bases). V lost 4 bases and J 7 bases, leaving 13 bases between the germline ends. The CDR3 covers 13 residues. The V gene's germline CDR1 is LGHDT and CDR2 YNNKEL (reference sequence). The DNA of the CDR3 is TGTGCCAGCAGCCGGGACAACCTCGGGACCCAGTACTTC. Encoded protein: CASSRDNLGTQYF.

The table lists this clonotype with a few counts. The V gene is TRBV28, the J gene TRBJ2-7, with D hard to call. CDR1 is MDHEN and CDR2 is SYDVKM in the germline V gene. V dropped 2 bases and J dropped 3 bases, with 5 bases sitting between them. CDR3 length: 12 residues. CDR3 protein: CASSLGNYEQYV. Written as DNA, the CDR3 is TGTGCCAGCAGTTTAGGAAACTACGAGCAGTACGTC.

This clonotype was detected a few times. This rearrangement joins TRBV5-1 to TRBJ1-2; D is unclear. The V end was cut by 5 bases, the J end by 8 bases, with 19 bases between. Germline-derived CDR1 and CDR2 are SGHRS and YFSETQ. This CDR3 has 14 residues. The chain's CDR3 is CASSSDWGMGGYTF. The CDR3 DNA sequence: TGCGCCAGCAGTTCGGATTGGGGTATGGGCGGCTACACCTTC.

The V gene is TRBV28, the J gene TRBJ2-3; D possibly corresponds to TRBD2 (5 bases). The CDR3 is made up of 14 amino acids. Germline V gene lookup returns CDR1 MDHEN and CDR2 SYDVKM. Trimming removed 6 bases from V and 6 bases from J, with 16 bases in between. The CDR3 here is CASSLAAETDTQYF. The CDR3 DNA sequence: TGTGCCAGCAGCCTAGCCGCCGAAACGGATACGCAGTATTTT.

This clonotype was found a few times. A clone one base away is much larger, so this may be a read error. V gene TRBV5-5 combines with J gene TRBJ2-2; D call uncertain. Germline CDR1 is SGHKS and CDR2 is YYEKEE (reference sequence). The ends were cut back, 4 bases at V and 4 bases at J, with 14 bases in the middle. There are 15 residues in the CDR3. CDR3 amino acids: CASSVAWGSTGELFF. Written as DNA, the CDR3 is TGTGCCAGCAGCGTGGCTTGGGGATCCACCGGGGAGCTGTTTTTT.

The chain carries TRBV15 and TRBJ2-5; the D is unclear. The CDR3 totals 15 residues. The germline V gene has CDR1 LNHNV and CDR2 YYDKDF (reference sequence). V lost 0 bases to trimming and J lost 2 bases, with 10 bases between them. The CDR3 nucleotides read TGTGCCACCAGCAGAGACCCGAACCGGCAAGAGACCCAGTACTTC. Translating gives CATSRDPNRQETQYF.

The chain joins TRBV12-3 or TRBV12-4 to TRBJ1-4; D is unresolved. The V and J ends lost 3 bases and 6 bases respectively, with 14 bases between them. The CDR3 extends over 15 amino acids. CDR3 DNA: TGTGCCAGCAGTTTTACGGGTTTCGGAGATGAAAAACTGTTTTTT. The encoded protein is CASSFTGFGDEKLFF.

This chain uses TRBV4-1 with TRBJ1-6; TRBD1 is a possible D gene (6 bases). The CDR3 length is 16 residues. Between the trimmed V and J ends, which lost 1 base and 8 bases, there was a span of 15 bases. Germline assignment: CDR1 MGHRA and CDR2 YSYEKL. In DNA form, the CDR3 reads TGCGCCAGCAGCCAAGTCCCGGGGGGCGGTCATTCACCCCTCCACTTT. This translates into CASSQVPGGGHSPLHF.